The 23 T cell receptor beta chains in this list originate from one sample, sequenced in a study of CD8 T cells in ankylosing spondylitis. A single record per CDR3 protein comes from TCRdb applying MiXCR to the 5' RACE reads. Of about 160,000 distinct CDR3 sequences listed, about a sixth are singletons. Sequencing input: blood, either unsorted or a sorted T cell fraction (not recorded which). The receptor set was obtained from a male donor with ankylosing spondylitis or in good health (not recorded which).

This clonotype has just a few counts. V and J are TRBV11-2 and TRBJ2-1, with D possibly TRBD2 on 5 matching bases. The CDR3 totals 14 residues. The germline CDR1 and CDR2 sequences are SGHAT and FQNNGV. V shed 1 base and J shed 13 bases, with 17 bases lying between them. In DNA, the CDR3 is TGTGCCAGCAGCTTAGGGGCTAGCTCCGTCATACAGTTCTTC. It is translated as CASSLGASSVIQFF.

Only a few counts were recorded for this clonotype. This sequence joins TRBV6-1 and TRBJ1-1; D unresolved. The CDR3 consists of 13 residues. CDR1 and CDR2 from the germline V gene are MNHNS and SASEGT. Between the trimmed V and J ends, which lost 3 bases and 4 bases, there was a span of 9 bases. Written as DNA, the CDR3 is TGTGCCAGCAGTGATCCGACACCCACTGAAGCTTTCTTT. The encoded protein is CASSDPTPTEAFF.

This clonotype was observed a few times. J is TRBJ2-1 and V is TRBV6-5; D unresolved. The length of the CDR3 is 14 residues. V lost 0 bases and J lost 5, with 8 bases in between. The germline gives CDR1 MNHEY, CDR2 SVGAGI. This CDR3 is CASSYSTYNNEQFF. The CDR3 DNA reads TGTGCCAGCAGTTACTCGACGTACAACAATGAGCAGTTCTTC.

The table lists this clonotype with many counts. V gene TRBV6-5 combines with J gene TRBJ1-1, with D possibly being TRBD1 (6 bases). The V end lost 0 bases, the J end lost 1 base, and 9 bases lay between the germline ends. The CDR3 has 15 residues. CDR1 and CDR2 from the germline V gene are MNHEY and SVGAGI. The CDR3 nucleotides are TGTGCCAGCAGTTACTCGACACAGGGGAACACTGAAGCTTTCTTT. It yields the protein CASSYSTQGNTEAFF.

The sample holds many counts of this clonotype. The rearrangement links TRBV7-9 to TRBJ2-3; maybe TRBD1 (7 bases). The V gene's germline CDR1 is SEHNR and CDR2 FQNEAQ (reference sequence). The length of the CDR3 is 14 residues. The germline V and J ends were trimmed by 8 bases and 5 bases, with 17 bases remaining between them. The CDR3 loop reads CASGLSRDRDTQYF. As DNA, the CDR3 is TGTGCCAGCGGTCTGTCGCGGGACAGAGATACGCAGTATTTT.

The chain uses TRBV19 and TRBJ2-1, with D perhaps matching TRBD1 (5 bases). The V and J ends lost 0 bases and 3 bases respectively, with 9 bases between them. Germline V gene sequence: CDR1 LNHDA, CDR2 SQIVND (reference sequence). The CDR3 loop spans 15 amino acids. In DNA, the CDR3 is TGTGCCAGTAGTATAGAAGCCGACAGCTACAATGAGCAGTTCTTC. This encodes CASSIEADSYNEQFF.

The chain joins TRBV5-1 to TRBJ2-2; no clear D gene. This CDR3 is 14 amino acids long. Germline V CDR1 and CDR2: SGHRS, YFSETQ. V gave up 5 bases and J gave up 1 base, with 9 bases separating them. In nucleotides, the CDR3 is TGCGCCAGCAGTACAGTGAAGAACACCGGGGAGCTGTTTTTT. Translated, it gives CASSTVKNTGELFF.

The chain links TRBV5-1 to TRBJ1-5; no definite D call. Germline loops: CDR1 SGHRS, CDR2 YFSETQ. The CDR3 runs 13 residues. V was pared by 0 bases and J by 5 bases, with 6 bases between. This CDR3 is CASSLAPDQPQHF. The DNA of the CDR3 is TGCGCCAGCAGCTTGGCACCTGATCAGCCCCAGCATTTT.

This clonotype was counted at least ten times. This sequence joins TRBV10-3 and TRBJ1-2, with D possibly matching TRBD1 (6 bases). The germline CDR1 and CDR2 sequences are ENHRY and SYGVKD. The V end was cut by 6 bases, the J end by 3 bases, with 14 bases between. The CDR3 sequence is 14 residues long. The CDR3 spells CAISTGSGHYGYTF. DNA of the CDR3: TGTGCCATCAGCACAGGGTCGGGTCACTATGGCTACACCTTC.

The chain uses TRBV24-1 and TRBJ1-1; D is ambiguous. V was trimmed by 1 base and J by 6 bases, leaving 5 bases between them. Germline V CDR1 and CDR2: KGHDR, SFDVKD. This CDR3 spans 12 amino acids. The CDR3 nucleotides read TGTGCCACCAGTGATTTTGGCGCTGAAGCTTTCTTT. Encoded protein: CATSDFGAEAFF.

The chain is built from TRBV7-9 and TRBJ2-1, with no clear D. Trimming cost V 1 base and J 9 bases, with 4 bases left between them. The CDR3 consists of 11 residues. Germline V gene data show CDR1 as SEHNR and CDR2 as FQNEAQ (reference sequence). The CDR3 DNA reads TGTGCCAGCAGCTTAGAGATTGAGCAGTTCTTC. This gives the protein CASSLEIEQFF.

The table lists this clonotype with a few counts. The V call is TRBV12-3 or TRBV12-4, the J call TRBJ1-5; D unclear. V lost 3 bases and J 1 base, leaving 16 bases between the germline ends. This CDR3 contains 17 residues. The CDR3 DNA reads TGTGCCAGCAGTTTCTTTCTCCAGAAAACAAGCAATCAGCCCCAGCATTTT. Translating it yields CASSFFLQKTSNQPQHF.

In regard to this clonotype: At one end the junction does not follow the germline gene, possibly because of a read error. The chain links TRBV12-3 or TRBV12-4 to TRBJ2-3; no reliable D call. This CDR3 is built from 14 residues. CDR3 in amino acids: CANSFGASTDTQYF. The CDR3 nucleotides are TGTGCCAACAGTTTCGGTGCTAGCACAGATACGCAGTATTTT.

There are a few counts of this clonotype. V is TRBV24-1 and J is TRBJ2-1; 9 nucleotides line up with TRBD2. V lost 3 bases and J lost 7; bases outside the gene matches: 6. From germline, CDR1 is KGHDR and CDR2 SFDVKD. The CDR3 covers 15 residues. As DNA, the CDR3 is TGTGCCACCAGTGATCCCATTAGCGGGAGTAATGAGCAGTTCTTC. It is translated as CATSDPISGSNEQFF.

This sequence joins TRBV9 and TRBJ2-2; D remains ambiguous. Germline CDR1 and CDR2: SGDLS and YYNGEE. V shed 2 bases and J shed 7 bases, with 12 bases lying between them. CDR3 length: 14 residues. CDR3 in amino acids: CASSVRVSGGELFF. Written as DNA, the CDR3 is TGTGCCAGCAGCGTTCGGGTTTCTGGCGGGGAGCTGTTTTTT.

The V and J genes are TRBV9 and TRBJ2-6; D call uncertain. The CDR3 spans 14 residues. Germline-derived CDR1 and CDR2 are SGDLS and YYNGEE. Trimming removed 4 bases at V and 3 bases at J, with 8 bases between. In DNA form, the CDR3 reads TGTGCCAGCAGCCCGCCGTATGGGGCCAACGTCCTGACTTTC. Its translation is CASSPPYGANVLTF. Full variable domain (rest looked up from reference TRBV9 and TRBJ2-6): DSGVTQTPKHLITATGQRVTLRCSPRSGDLSVYWYQQSLDQGLQFLIQYYNGEERAKGNILERFSAQQFPDLHSELNLSSLELGDSALYFCASSPPYGANVLTFGAGSRLTVL.

This clonotype showed up just a few times. This chain uses TRBV28 with TRBJ1-2; TRBD1 is a possible D gene (6 bases). Germline CDR1 is MDHEN and CDR2 is SYDVKM. V lost 6 bases, J lost 7 bases, and 18 bases lay in between. The CDR3 loop spans 14 amino acids. CDR3: CASSRTELILGYTF. The CDR3 region has the DNA TGTGCCAGCAGCCGGACAGAGTTAATTCTTGGCTACACCTTC.

This clonotype was seen more than once but under ten times. The rearrangement uses TRBV12-3 or TRBV12-4 and TRBJ2-5; tentative D call: TRBD1 (6 bases). Trimming removed 5 bases at V and 3 bases at J, with 13 bases between. The CDR3 is made up of 14 amino acids. The CDR3 DNA reads as TGTGCCAGCAGTCGACGGTCAGGGGAAGAGACCCAGTACTTC. Translated: CASSRRSGEETQYF.

The chain's CDR3 is CASSYSGGRVYSNQPQHF. Here the CDR3 DNA reads TGTGCCAGCAGTTACTCGGGGGGGAGGGTTTATAGCAATCAGCCCCAGCATTTT. This rearrangement joins TRBV6-2 or TRBV6-3 to TRBJ1-5, with D possibly being TRBD1 (5 bases). Germline V gives CDR1 MNHEY, CDR2 SVGEGT. CDR3 length equals 18 residues. V was clipped by 0 bases and J by 0 bases, with 15 bases between them.

The chain carries TRBV11-2 and TRBJ2-5; 8 positions agree with TRBD1. The CDR3 length is 15 residues. The ends lost 5 bases at V and 2 bases at J; junction bases unmatched: 7. Germline values: CDR1 SGHAT, CDR2 FQNNGV. The CDR3 spells CASSSDRGIQETQYF. The CDR3 bases are TGTGCCAGCAGCAGCGACAGGGGCATACAAGAGACCCAGTACTTC.

This clonotype was found many times. This chain connects TRBV4-1 to TRBJ2-1, with D perhaps given as TRBD1 or TRBD2 (5 bases each). V was cut by 1 base and J by 7 bases, with 14 bases left in between. The CDR3 is 15 amino acids. CDR1 is MGHRA, CDR2 YSYEKL, per germline. The CDR3 here is CASSQATGTKNEQFF. CDR3 DNA sequence: TGCGCCAGCAGCCAAGCAACCGGGACGAAGAATGAGCAGTTCTTC.

A few counts support this clonotype. The gene calls are TRBV29-1 and TRBJ2-7, with TRBD1 as a possible D gene (6 bases). The CDR3 extends over 14 amino acids. The germline CDR1 and CDR2 sequences are SQVTM and ANQGSEA. V lost 6 bases and J 10 bases, leaving 25 bases between the germline ends. The DNA for the CDR3 is TGCAGCGTAGTAGTTGGTTTGGCAGGGGCCCGACAGTACTTC. Translation gives CSVVVGLAGARQYF.

This chain connects TRBV10-1 to TRBJ2-1; no definite D call. This CDR3 comprises 13 residues. Germline V lookup: CDR1 WNHNN, CDR2 SYGVQD (reference sequence). Between the trimmed V and J ends, which lost 4 bases and 9 bases, there was a span of 13 bases. CDR3 region: CASSGPESGEQFF. CDR3 DNA: TGCGCCAGCAGTGGCCCGGAGAGTGGTGAGCAGTTCTTC.